This T cell receptor beta chain emerged from a study of monozygotic twins with inflammatory bowel disease. TCRdb reworked the 5' RACE reads into one entry per CDR3 protein, no DNA. Its table lists fewer than 550,000 distinct CDR3 sequences. A word on this clonotype: Its antigen remains unknown.

Regarding the study as a whole: A single strong clonotype or signal linked to IBD was not supported. Whereas healthy co-twins had higher TCRbeta diversity (inverse Simpson), IBD patients had lower diversity.

CDR3 length equals 16 residues. The V gene is TRBV12-3 or TRBV12-4, the J gene TRBJ2-1; checking the TCRdb D call of TRBD2 is not possible without DNA. The source of this sequence is a human donor with ulcerative colitis or Crohn's disease, or a healthy co-twin of an affected twin (not recorded which). Sample: blood. The CDR3 is CASSFASGVLYNEQFF.